The 15 T cell receptor beta chains given below trace back to one sample, sequenced in a study of shared clonotypes between healthy human individuals. Assay used: immunoSEQ multiplex PCR; TCRdb lists only in-frame clones, some missing. The sample contains about 2 million clones, less than 95% of which appear only once. It was CD45RO-negative cells, positively selected for CCR7, that made up naive CD8 cells, with terminally differentiated effector memory CD45RA+ cells excluded. The specimen was naive CD8+ T cells sorted from blood. The receptors come from a man aged 18 to 30 in good health.

This clone is a singleton in its sample. This chain uses TRBV7-9 with TRBJ1-1; a weak D match, TRBD1 (5 bases). The CDR3 has 13 residues. V gave up 5 bases and J gave up 8 bases, with 15 bases separating them. Germline V gene data show CDR1 as SEHNR and CDR2 as FQNEAQ (reference sequence). The CDR3 coding sequence is TGTGCCAGCAGCCCACAGGCCTCGGTGGAAGCTTTCTTT. Translated, it gives CASSPQASVEAFF.

The sample holds one count of this clone. The genes are TRBV27 and TRBJ1-5; no firm D call. V was pared by 6 bases and J by 0 bases, with 9 bases between. From germline, CDR1 is MNHEY and CDR2 SMNVEV (reference sequence). This CDR3 has 14 residues. The DNA for the CDR3 is TGTGCCAGCAGCCCAGACATTAGCAATCAGCCCCAGCATTTT. Its translation: CASSPDISNQPQHF.

The chain carries TRBV15 and TRBJ2-3; possible D gene TRBD2, 5 bases. CDR1 is LNHNV, CDR2 YYDKDF, per germline (reference sequence). The length of the CDR3 is 14 residues. The V gene lost 0 bases and the J gene lost 4 bases, with 8 bases spanning the gap. The CDR3 nucleotides read TGTGCCACCAGCAGAGAAGCGGTTTCAGATACGCAGTATTTT. Protein sequence: CATSREAVSDTQYF.

The V and J genes are TRBV27 and TRBJ2-7; 7 bases agree with TRBD1. Looked up from germline, CDR1 is MNHEY and CDR2 is SMNVEV (reference sequence). The CDR3 is 15 amino acids. V shed 5 bases, J shed 4 bases, and the junction held 11 bases outside the gene matches. The CDR3: CASSPDRVRHYEQYF. The CDR3, as DNA: TGTGCCAGCAGTCCCGACAGGGTCCGGCATTACGAGCAGTACTTC.

The chain joins TRBV30 to TRBJ2-1, with 16 bases aligning to TRBD2. Germline V gives CDR1 GTSNPN, CDR2 SVGIG (reference sequence). J lost 7 bases, V lost 2 bases, and 11 bases had no gene match. This CDR3 has 18 residues. CDR3: CAWSSLGTSGRARNEQFF. The CDR3 nucleotides read TGTGCCTGGAGTTCCCTTGGGACTAGCGGGAGGGCGAGGAATGAGCAGTTCTTC.

The genes are TRBV10-1 and TRBJ2-7; 8 bases agree with TRBD1. CDR1 is WNHNN and CDR2 is SYGVQD in the germline V gene (reference sequence). After removal of 5 bases from V and 3 bases from J, the junction contained 3 bases not matched to a gene. CDR3 length: 13 residues. CDR3 region: CASSSGTGYEQYF. CDR3 nucleotides: TGCGCCAGCAGTTCCGGGACAGGCTACGAGCAGTACTTC.

The genes are TRBV6-1 and TRBJ2-7, with D perhaps matching TRBD1 (6 bases). The germline gives CDR1 MNHNS, CDR2 SASEGT. Trimming stripped 6 bases from V and 4 bases from J, with 13 bases between. The length of the CDR3 is 13 residues. CDR3 region: CASSQGTTYEQYF. CDR3 nucleotides: TGTGCCAGCAGCCAAGGGACAACTTACGAGCAGTACTTC.

The chain joins TRBV13 to TRBJ2-4, with D possibly matching TRBD1 (5 bases). In germline, CDR1 is PRHDT, CDR2 FYEKMQ (reference sequence). The germline V and J ends were trimmed by 6 bases and 7 bases, with 13 bases remaining between them. The CDR3 has 13 amino acids. CDR3 in DNA: TGTGCCAGCAGATTGTCGACAGTGAACATTCAGTACTTC. Amino acid sequence: CASRLSTVNIQYF. The variable domain in full, with the rest retrieved from reference TRBV13 and TRBJ2-4, is AAGVIQSPRHLIKEKRETATLKCYPIPRHDTVYWYQQGPGQDPQFLISFYEKMQSDKGSIPDRFSAQQFSDYHSELNMSSLELGDSALYFCASRLSTVNIQYFGAGTRLSVL.

J is TRBJ2-6 and V is TRBV2; D remains unclear. Germline CDR1 reads SNHLY; CDR2 reads FYNNEI. This CDR3 is built from 12 residues. The germline V and J ends were trimmed by 7 bases and 4 bases, with 5 bases remaining between them. This CDR3 is CASNRGANVLTF. The CDR3 DNA is TGTGCCAGCAATCGGGGGGCCAACGTCCTGACTTTC.

V is TRBV10-3 and J is TRBJ1-1; TRBD1 aligns across 12 bases. V was clipped by 8 bases and J by 7 bases; unmatched bases: 5. CDR1 and CDR2 (germline): ENHRY, SYGVKD. CDR3 size: 13 residues. This CDR3 is CAIGDRGLGEAFF. The CDR3 DNA reads as TGTGCCATCGGGGACAGGGGGCTTGGTGAAGCTTTCTTT.

This rearrangement joins TRBV7-6 to TRBJ2-7, with 8 positions matching TRBD2. The V gene's germline CDR1 is SGHVS and CDR2 FNYEAQ. This CDR3 is 16 amino acids long. The ends lost 1 base at V and 3 bases at J; junction bases unmatched: 8. The CDR3, as DNA: TGTGCCAGCAGCTTAGGGGGGAGCGGGAGTTACTACGAGCAGTACTTC. This sequence encodes CASSLGGSGSYYEQYF.

This clone was recorded only once. The chain uses TRBV2 and TRBJ2-7; 8 bases fit TRBD1. V shed 6 bases and J 2 bases; nucleotides not matched to a gene: 3. This CDR3 has 13 residues. The germline CDR1 and CDR2 sequences are SNHLY and FYNNEI. CDR3 DNA: TGTGCCAGCAGGCAGGGACAGGCCTACGAGCAGTACTTC. Its translation: CASRQGQAYEQYF.

This chain connects TRBV11-2 to TRBJ2-5; D gene ambiguous. The J call may be in error: the DNA end matches TRBJ2-7 better. The CDR3 has 17 residues. The germline gives CDR1 SGHAT, CDR2 FQNNGV. The DNA for the CDR3 is TGTGCCAGCAGCCGATGGGGATATACCTCCCAAGAGTACGAGCAGTACTTC. Its translation is CASSRWGYTSQEYEQYF.

The rearrangement links TRBV9 to TRBJ1-2, with D possibly matching TRBD1 (5 bases). With 2 bases removed from V and 5 bases from J, the gap between germline ends came to 10 bases. The V gene's germline CDR1 is SGDLS and CDR2 YYNGEE. The CDR3 consists of 13 residues. CDR3 sequence: CASSVQGGYGYTF. CDR3 coding DNA: TGTGCCAGCAGCGTTCAGGGTGGGTATGGCTACACCTTC.

For this clone: The junction departs from the called germline gene at one end, perhaps through a read error. At the DNA level, this CDR3 is encoded by other sequences in the same sample as well. The CDR3 region is CASSPGLAGYNEQFF. The CDR3 bases are TGTGCTAGCAGCCCGGGACTAGCGGGTTACAATGAGCAGTTCTTC. The chain joins TRBV7-7 to TRBJ2-1, with TRBD2 matching 12 bases. CDR3 length equals 15 residues. Germline CDR1 and CDR2: SSHAT and FNYEAQ (reference sequence).